This T cell receptor (beta chain) was recovered during a study of blood T cell repertoires in COVID-19. Whole-study context: Nucleic acid was either cDNA or gDNA, and it came from T cells, B-cell-depleted T cells, or PBMCs.

From germline, CDR1 is SGHRS and CDR2 YFSETQ. The CDR3 runs to 14 residues. Trimming took 4 bases from V and 8 from J, leaving 18 bases between them. Authors' analysis steps: Estimation of nucleated cell counts relied on the amplification of reference gene primers. Repertoires were generated with immunoSEQ multiplex PCR, while TCRdb's copy carries only in-frame clones and drops some. That table gives V, J and clone size, and the DNA gave D and trimming. The table records 150,000 to 200,000 clones, roughly four fifths of them present only once. The origin of this receptor is a human donor with acute or convalescent COVID-19. The donor label of this sample is uncertain. The rearrangement uses TRBV5-1 and TRBJ1-2; no definite D call. The sample was peripheral blood. This CDR3 reads CASSVGNGFSGYTF. In DNA, the CDR3 is TGCGCCAGCAGCGTCGGCAACGGGTTCAGCGGCTACACCTTC.